The 17 T cell receptor beta chains below all came from one sample that was sequenced in a study of shared clonotypes between healthy human individuals. Using immunoSEQ multiplex PCR, the repertoire was profiled, and TCRdb retains in-frame clones only, with some absent. The sample shows about 490,000 clones, 78% of them seen only once. What was sequenced was PBMCs. These receptors were taken from a woman aged 40 to 50 in good health. Some clones in this sample may be carry-over from other donors' samples.

This clone was observed many times. This chain links TRBV6-5 with TRBJ2-6; D gene ambiguous. The CDR3 is 15 amino acids. The V end lost 0 bases, the J end lost 0 bases, and 3 bases lay between the germline ends. Germline V gene data show CDR1 as MNHEY and CDR2 as SVGAGI. CDR3 in amino acids: CASSYSYSGANVLTF. The CDR3 DNA is TGTGCCAGCAGTTACTCGTACTCTGGGGCCAACGTCCTGACTTTC.

This clone is a singleton in its sample. The V call is TRBV7-3, the J call TRBJ2-1; TRBD2 is a possible D gene (5 bases). Trimming left V 3 bases short and J 9 bases short, with 12 bases between. The CDR3 sequence is 13 residues long. CDR1 is SGHTA and CDR2 is FQGTGA in the germline V gene. CDR3 sequence: CASSLGFEGEQFF. DNA of the CDR3: TGTGCCAGCAGCTTGGGTTTTGAGGGTGAGCAGTTCTTC.

This clone has at least ten counts. The chain is built from TRBV27 and TRBJ1-4; a possible D gene is TRBD1 (6 bases). Looked up from germline, CDR1 is MNHEY and CDR2 is SMNVEV (reference sequence). CDR3 size: 16 residues. Trimming stripped 7 bases from V and 6 bases from J, with 21 bases between. The CDR3 bases are TGTGCCAGCACTCTTTGGACAGCGGGAATAGATGAAAAACTGTTTTTT. This encodes CASTLWTAGIDEKLFF.

This clone occurred many times. This chain connects TRBV28 to TRBJ2-3; D gene unclear. CDR3 size: 12 residues. Trimming removed 4 bases from V and 3 bases from J, with 5 bases in between. Germline values: CDR1 MDHEN, CDR2 SYDVKM. CDR3 DNA sequence: TGTGCCAGCAGTTCGCAAACAGATACGCAGTATTTT. Its translation is CASSSQTDTQYF.

This clone was seen only a few times. V and J are TRBV27 and TRBJ2-7; TRBD2 aligns across 7 bases. V gave up 5 bases and J gave up 0 bases; unmatched junction bases: 4. This CDR3 has 14 residues. Germline CDR1 MNHEY, CDR2 SMNVEV (reference sequence). For the CDR3, the DNA is TGTGCCAGCAGTCCTAGCGGATACTCCTACGAGCAGTACTTC. Its protein product is CASSPSGYSYEQYF.

The chain joins TRBV7-8 to TRBJ1-3; possibly TRBD1 for D (5 bases). The V gene lost 6 bases and the J gene lost 2 bases, with 11 bases spanning the gap. The CDR3 has 14 residues. Looked up from germline, CDR1 is SGHVS and CDR2 is FQNEAQ. The CDR3 nucleotides read TGTGCCAGCAGGGGACGTCCTCCTGGAAACACCATATATTTT. Its translation is CASRGRPPGNTIYF.

The chain couples TRBV6-5 to TRBJ2-7; D possibly corresponds to TRBD1 (6 bases). CDR3 length: 14 amino acids. From germline, CDR1 is MNHEY and CDR2 SVGAGI. V dropped 2 bases and J dropped 3 bases, with 11 bases sitting between them. Here the CDR3 reads CASSYLGHHYEQYF. The DNA of the CDR3 is TGTGCCAGCAGTTACCTGGGACACCACTACGAGCAGTACTTC.

The chain has TRBV5-4 and TRBJ2-7, with 7 bases fitting TRBD2. J was trimmed by 3 bases and V by 3 bases; bases with no gene match: 9. The CDR3 length is 15 residues. Germline V gives CDR1 SGHNT, CDR2 YYREEE (reference sequence). CDR3 sequence reads: CASSSFGGGDYEQYF. CDR3 bases: TGTGCCAGCAGCTCGTTTGGGGGGGGAGACTACGAGCAGTACTTC.

The rearrangement links TRBV27 to TRBJ2-1, with TRBD1 matching 8 bases. The CDR3 sequence is 15 residues long. The germline V gene has CDR1 MNHEY and CDR2 SMNVEV (reference sequence). V lost 6 bases, J lost 3 bases, and 7 bases stayed unmatched. The CDR3 protein is CASSKGQEHYNEQFF. CDR3 DNA sequence: TGTGCCAGCAGCAAGGGACAGGAACACTACAATGAGCAGTTCTTC.

The V gene is TRBV6-5, the J gene TRBJ1-1; D gene ambiguous. V lost 2 bases and J lost 4, with 8 bases in between. There are 13 residues in the CDR3. Germline values: CDR1 MNHEY, CDR2 SVGAGI. The CDR3: CASSYSGLTEAFF. DNA for the CDR3: TGTGCCAGCAGTTACAGTGGACTCACTGAAGCTTTCTTT.

This chain connects TRBV6-1 to TRBJ2-2; 9 positions match TRBD1. V shed 2 bases and J 7 bases; nucleotides not matched to a gene: 8. The germline V gene has CDR1 MNHNS and CDR2 SASEGT. The length of the CDR3 is 16 residues. CDR3 in amino acids: CASSETITGGGGELFF. In DNA form, the CDR3 reads TGTGCCAGCAGTGAAACCATAACAGGGGGCGGCGGGGAGCTGTTTTTT.

As concerns this clone: A far bigger clonotype differs at one base, so this is likely a read error. The V and J genes are TRBV4-2 and TRBJ2-1, with 10 positions matching TRBD2. J was trimmed by 5 bases and V by 11 bases; bases with no gene match: 9. Germline V gene data show CDR1 as LGHNA and CDR2 as YNFKEQ. This CDR3 contains 14 residues. DNA of the CDR3: TGTGCCGGCACGCCGGGACTAGCGAACAATGAGCAGTTCTTC. It codes for CAGTPGLANNEQFF.

The V and J genes are TRBV19 and TRBJ2-5; 9 bases are a match to TRBD2. Germline V gives CDR1 LNHDA, CDR2 SQIVND (reference sequence). J gave up 2 bases and V 4 bases, and 8 bases lay outside the gene matches. The CDR3 covers 16 residues. The CDR3 here is CASSTPGSGGQETQYF. CDR3 coding DNA: TGTGCCAGTAGTACCCCGGGTAGCGGGGGTCAAGAGACCCAGTACTTC.

With respect to this clone: This sample also contains other DNA sequences that code for the same CDR3. The CDR3 is CASSRGQGRNTIYF. The CDR3 coding sequence is TGTGCCAGCAGCCGAGGACAGGGAAGAAACACCATATATTTT. The V and J genes are TRBV28 and TRBJ1-3; 8 bases line up with TRBD1. This CDR3 has 14 amino acids. Per the germline V gene, CDR1 is MDHEN and CDR2 is SYDVKM. Trimming took 6 bases from V and 5 from J; bases not matched to a gene: 6.

Concerning this clone: Relative to the germline gene, one junction end is altered; a read error may explain this. V usage is TRBV28 and J usage is TRBJ2-6; no clear D. Looked up from germline, CDR1 is MDHEN and CDR2 is SYDVKM. The CDR3 length is 18 residues. CDR3 in DNA: TGTGCCAGCAGTCTATGTAACTTGACACAAAGTCGGGCCAACGTCCTGACTTTC. It codes for CASSLCNLTQSRANVLTF. Combining the CDR3 with reference TRBV28 and TRBJ2-6 gives the whole variable domain DVKVTQSSRYLVKRTGEKVFLECVQDMDHENMFWYRQDPGLGLRLIYFSYDVKMKEKGDIPEGYSVSREKKERFSLILESASTNQTSMYLCASSLCNLTQSRANVLTFGAGSRLTVL.

The chain combines TRBV7-6 with TRBJ2-2; TRBD1 matches 7 bases. Trimming cost V 5 bases and J 1 base; bases outside gene matches: 4. The CDR3 runs to 15 residues. Germline V lookup: CDR1 SGHVS, CDR2 FNYEAQ. Here the CDR3 DNA reads TGTGCCAGCAGCGGCCGACAGGGGAACACCGGGGAGCTGTTTTTT. Protein product: CASSGRQGNTGELFF.

The chain's CDR3 is CASSPGLAGDTDTQYF. The CDR3, as DNA: TGTGCCAGCAGCCCTGGACTAGCGGGGGACACAGATACGCAGTATTTT. V is TRBV5-4 and J is TRBJ2-3, with TRBD2 matching over 13 bases. Unmatched junction bases numbered 4, after V lost 4 bases and J lost 2 bases. The germline gives CDR1 SGHNT, CDR2 YYREEE (reference sequence). The CDR3 sequence is 16 residues long.